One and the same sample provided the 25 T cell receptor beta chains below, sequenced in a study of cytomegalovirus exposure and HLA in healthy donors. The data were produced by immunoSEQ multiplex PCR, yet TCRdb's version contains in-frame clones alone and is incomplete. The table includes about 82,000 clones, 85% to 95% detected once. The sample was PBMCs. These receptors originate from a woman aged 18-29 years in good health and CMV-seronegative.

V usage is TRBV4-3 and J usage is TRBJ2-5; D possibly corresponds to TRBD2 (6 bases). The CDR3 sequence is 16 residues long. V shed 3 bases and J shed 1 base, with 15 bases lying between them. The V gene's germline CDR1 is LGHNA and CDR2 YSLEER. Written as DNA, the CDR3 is TGCGCCAGCAGCCACGCCTCTCCTAGCGCCCAAGAGACCCAGTACTTC. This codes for CASSHASPSAQETQYF.

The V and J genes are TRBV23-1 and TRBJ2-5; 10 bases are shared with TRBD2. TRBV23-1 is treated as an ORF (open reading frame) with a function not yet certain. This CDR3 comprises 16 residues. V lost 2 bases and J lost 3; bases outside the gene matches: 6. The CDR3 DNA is TGCGCCAGCAGTCAACCCGGACTAGCGGTCAAAGAGACCCAGTACTTC. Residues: CASSQPGLAVKETQYF.

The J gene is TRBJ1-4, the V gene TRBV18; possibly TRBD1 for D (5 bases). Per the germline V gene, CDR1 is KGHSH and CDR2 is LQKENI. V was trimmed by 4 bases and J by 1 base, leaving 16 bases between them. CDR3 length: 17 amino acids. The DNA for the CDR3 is TGTGCCAGCTCACAAAGAGGAGGGGCGGTAACTAATGAAAAACTGTTTTTT. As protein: CASSQRGGAVTNEKLFF.

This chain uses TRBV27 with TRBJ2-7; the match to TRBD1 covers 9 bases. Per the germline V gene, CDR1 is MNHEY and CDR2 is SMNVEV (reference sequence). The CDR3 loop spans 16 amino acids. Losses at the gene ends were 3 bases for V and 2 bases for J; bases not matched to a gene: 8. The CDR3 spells CASSFGTWDRAYEQYF. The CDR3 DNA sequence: TGTGCCAGCAGTTTTGGGACATGGGACAGGGCCTACGAGCAGTACTTC.

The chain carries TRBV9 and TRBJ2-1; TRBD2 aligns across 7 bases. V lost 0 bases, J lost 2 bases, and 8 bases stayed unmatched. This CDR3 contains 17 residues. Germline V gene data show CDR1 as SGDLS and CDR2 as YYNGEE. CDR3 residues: CASSVEGRREPYNEQFF. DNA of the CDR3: TGTGCCAGCAGCGTAGAGGGGAGGCGGGAGCCCTACAATGAGCAGTTCTTC.

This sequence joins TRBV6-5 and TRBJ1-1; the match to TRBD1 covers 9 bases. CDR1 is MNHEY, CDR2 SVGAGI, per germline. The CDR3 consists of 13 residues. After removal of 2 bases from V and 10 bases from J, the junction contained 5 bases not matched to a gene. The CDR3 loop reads CASSYTGGRSAFF. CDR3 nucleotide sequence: TGTGCCAGCAGTTACACAGGGGGCCGGTCAGCTTTCTTT.

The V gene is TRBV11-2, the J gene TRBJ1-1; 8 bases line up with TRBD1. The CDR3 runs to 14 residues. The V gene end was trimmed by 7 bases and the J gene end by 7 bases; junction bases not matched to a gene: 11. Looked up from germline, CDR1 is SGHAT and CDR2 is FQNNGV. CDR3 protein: CASTLERGQVEAFF. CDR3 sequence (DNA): TGTGCCAGCACCCTAGAGAGGGGACAGGTTGAAGCTTTCTTT.

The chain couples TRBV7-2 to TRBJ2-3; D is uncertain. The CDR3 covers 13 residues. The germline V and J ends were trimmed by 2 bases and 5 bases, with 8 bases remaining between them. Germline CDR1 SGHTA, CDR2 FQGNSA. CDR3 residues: CASSLNPGDTQYF. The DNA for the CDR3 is TGTGCCAGCAGCTTAAATCCCGGAGATACGCAGTATTTT.

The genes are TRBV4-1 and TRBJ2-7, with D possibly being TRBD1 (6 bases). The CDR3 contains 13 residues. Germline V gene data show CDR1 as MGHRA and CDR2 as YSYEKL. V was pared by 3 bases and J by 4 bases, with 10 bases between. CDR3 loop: CASSQGHLYEQYF. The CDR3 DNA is TGCGCCAGCAGCCAGGGACACCTTTACGAGCAGTACTTC.

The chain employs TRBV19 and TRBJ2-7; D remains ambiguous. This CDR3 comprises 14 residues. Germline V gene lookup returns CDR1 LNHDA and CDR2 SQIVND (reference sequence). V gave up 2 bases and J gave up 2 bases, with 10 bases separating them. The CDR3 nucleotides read TGTGCCAGTAGTATAACTGGCACTACCTACGAGCAGTACTTC. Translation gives CASSITGTTYEQYF.

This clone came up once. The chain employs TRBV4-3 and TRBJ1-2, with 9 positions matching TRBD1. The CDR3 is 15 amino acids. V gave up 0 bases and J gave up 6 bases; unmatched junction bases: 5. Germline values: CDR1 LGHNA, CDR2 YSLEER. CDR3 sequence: CASSQENRGRNGYTF. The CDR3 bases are TGCGCCAGCAGCCAAGAAAACAGGGGGCGGAATGGCTACACCTTC.

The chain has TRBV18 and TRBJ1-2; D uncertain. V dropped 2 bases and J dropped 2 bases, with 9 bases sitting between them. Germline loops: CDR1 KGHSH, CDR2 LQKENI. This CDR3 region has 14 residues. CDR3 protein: CASSPNSKNYGYTF. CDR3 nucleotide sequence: TGTGCCAGCTCACCAAATAGCAAGAACTATGGCTACACCTTC.

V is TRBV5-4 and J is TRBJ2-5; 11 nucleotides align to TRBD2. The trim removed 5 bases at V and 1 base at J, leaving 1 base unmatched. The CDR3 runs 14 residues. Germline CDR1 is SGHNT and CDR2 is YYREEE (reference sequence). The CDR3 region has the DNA TGTGCCAGCAGACTAGCGGGAGTCCAAGAGACCCAGTACTTC. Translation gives CASRLAGVQETQYF.

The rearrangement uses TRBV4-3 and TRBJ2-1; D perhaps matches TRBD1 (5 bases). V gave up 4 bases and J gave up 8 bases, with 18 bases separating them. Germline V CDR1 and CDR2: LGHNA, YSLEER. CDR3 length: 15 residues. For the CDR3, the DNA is TGCGCCAGCAGCCGGGGCGAACCGACGTCGGATGAGCAGTTCTTC. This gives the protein CASSRGEPTSDEQFF.

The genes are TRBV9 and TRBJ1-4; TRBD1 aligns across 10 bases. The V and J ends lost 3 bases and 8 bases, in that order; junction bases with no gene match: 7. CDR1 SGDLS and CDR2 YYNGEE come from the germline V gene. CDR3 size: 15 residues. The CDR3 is CASSGTDRGLEKLFF. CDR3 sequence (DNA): TGTGCCAGCAGCGGGACCGACAGGGGGCTGGAAAAACTGTTTTTT. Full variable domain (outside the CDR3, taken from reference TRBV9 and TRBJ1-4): DSGVTQTPKHLITATGQRVTLRCSPRSGDLSVYWYQQSLDQGLQFLIQYYNGEERAKGNILERFSAQQFPDLHSELNLSSLELGDSALYFCASSGTDRGLEKLFFGSGTQLSVL.

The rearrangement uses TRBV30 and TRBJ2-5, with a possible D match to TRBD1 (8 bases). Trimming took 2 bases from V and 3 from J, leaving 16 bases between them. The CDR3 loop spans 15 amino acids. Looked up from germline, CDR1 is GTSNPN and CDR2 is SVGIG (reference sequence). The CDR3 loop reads CAWSQLQGGEETQYF. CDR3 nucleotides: TGTGCCTGGAGTCAACTACAGGGGGGGGAAGAGACCCAGTACTTC.

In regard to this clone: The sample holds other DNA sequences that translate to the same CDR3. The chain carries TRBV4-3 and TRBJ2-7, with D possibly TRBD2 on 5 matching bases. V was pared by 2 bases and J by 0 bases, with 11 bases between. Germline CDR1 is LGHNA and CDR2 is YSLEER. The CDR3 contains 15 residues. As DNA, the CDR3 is TGCGCCAGCAGCCAAACAAGTGGGAGCTCCTACGAGCAGTACTTC. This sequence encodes CASSQTSGSSYEQYF.

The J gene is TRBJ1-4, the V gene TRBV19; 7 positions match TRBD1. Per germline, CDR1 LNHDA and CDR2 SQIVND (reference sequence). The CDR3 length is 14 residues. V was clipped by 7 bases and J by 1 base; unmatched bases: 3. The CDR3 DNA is TGTGCCAGTACTCGGGACAGAACTAATGAAAAACTGTTTTTT. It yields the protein CASTRDRTNEKLFF. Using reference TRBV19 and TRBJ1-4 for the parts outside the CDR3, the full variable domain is DGGITQSPKYLFRKEGQNVTLSCEQNLNHDAMYWYRQDPGQGLRLIYYSQIVNDFQKGDIAEGYSVSREKKESFPLTVTSAQKNPTAFYLCASTRDRTNEKLFFGSGTQLSVL.

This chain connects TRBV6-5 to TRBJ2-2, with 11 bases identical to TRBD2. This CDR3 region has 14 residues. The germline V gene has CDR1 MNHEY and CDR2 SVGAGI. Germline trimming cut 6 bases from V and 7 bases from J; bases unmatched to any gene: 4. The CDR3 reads CASRLSGGGGELFF. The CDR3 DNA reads TGTGCCAGCAGACTTAGCGGGGGGGGCGGGGAGCTGTTTTTT.

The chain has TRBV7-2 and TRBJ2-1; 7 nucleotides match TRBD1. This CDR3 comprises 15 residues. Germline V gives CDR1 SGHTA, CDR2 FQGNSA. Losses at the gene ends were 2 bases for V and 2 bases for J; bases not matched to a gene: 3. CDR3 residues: CASSLQGQPYNEQFF. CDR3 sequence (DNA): TGTGCCAGCAGCTTACAGGGACAGCCCTACAATGAGCAGTTCTTC. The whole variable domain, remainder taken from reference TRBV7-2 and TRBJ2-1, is GAGVSQSPSNKVTEKGKDVELRCDPISGHTALYWYRQSLGQGLEFLIYFQGNSAPDKSGLPSDRFSAERTGGSVSTLTIQRTQQEDSAVYLCASSLQGQPYNEQFFGPGTRLTVL.

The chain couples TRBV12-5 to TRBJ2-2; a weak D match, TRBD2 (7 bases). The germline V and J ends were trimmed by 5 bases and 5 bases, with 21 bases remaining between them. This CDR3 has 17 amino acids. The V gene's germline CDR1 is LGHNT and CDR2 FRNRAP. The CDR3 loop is CASGHEQRGGRTGELFF. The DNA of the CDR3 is TGTGCTAGTGGTCACGAACAGAGGGGGGGCCGGACCGGGGAGCTGTTTTTT. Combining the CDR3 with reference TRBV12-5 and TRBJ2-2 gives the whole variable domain DARVTQTPRHKVTEMGQEVTMRCQPILGHNTVFWYRQTMMQGLELLAYFRNRAPLDDSGMPKDRFSAEMPDATLATLKIQPSEPRDSAVYFCASGHEQRGGRTGELFFGEGSRLTVL.

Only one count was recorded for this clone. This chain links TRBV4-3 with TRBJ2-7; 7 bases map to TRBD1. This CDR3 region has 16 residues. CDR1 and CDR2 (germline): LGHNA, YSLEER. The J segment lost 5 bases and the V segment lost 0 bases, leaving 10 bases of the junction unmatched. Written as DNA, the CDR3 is TGCGCCAGCAGCCAAGATACCAGGGGGATCGACGACGAGCAGTACTTC. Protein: CASSQDTRGIDDEQYF.

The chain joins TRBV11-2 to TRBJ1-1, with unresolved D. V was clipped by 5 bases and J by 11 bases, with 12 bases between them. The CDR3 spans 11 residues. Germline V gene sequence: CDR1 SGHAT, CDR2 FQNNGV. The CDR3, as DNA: TGTGCCAGCAGCGTGGGCCTAACGGCTTTCTTT. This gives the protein CASSVGLTAFF.

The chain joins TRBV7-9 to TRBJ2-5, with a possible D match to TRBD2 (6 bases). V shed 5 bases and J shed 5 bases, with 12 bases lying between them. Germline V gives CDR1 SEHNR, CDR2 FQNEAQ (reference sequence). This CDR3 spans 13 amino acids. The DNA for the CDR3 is TGTGCCAGCAGCCCACCCCGGGAGGAGACCCAGTACTTC. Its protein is CASSPPREETQYF.

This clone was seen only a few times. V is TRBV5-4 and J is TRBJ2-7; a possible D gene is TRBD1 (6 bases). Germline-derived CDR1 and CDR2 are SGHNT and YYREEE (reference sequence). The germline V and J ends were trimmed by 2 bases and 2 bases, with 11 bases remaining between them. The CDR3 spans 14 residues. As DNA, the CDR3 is TGTGCCAGCAGCTTTAGGGGGAGAGCCTACGAGCAGTACTTC. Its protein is CASSFRGRAYEQYF.